One sample yielded the 20 T cell receptor beta chains listed below, sequenced in a study of radiotherapy plus CTLA-4 blockade in lung cancer. The protocol was immunoSEQ multiplex PCR, while the TCRdb copy is restricted to in-frame clones and leaves out a portion. The profile shows tens of thousands of clones, approximately 81% of them singletons. This specimen consisted of peripheral blood, obtained from a patient treated with radiotherapy plus ipilimumab. The receptors come from a human donor with non-small cell lung cancer that progressed on radiotherapy plus ipilimumab.

The V call is TRBV27, the J call TRBJ2-7; D gene unclear. The CDR3 contains 13 residues. In germline, CDR1 is MNHEY, CDR2 SMNVEV (reference sequence). V lost 2 bases and J 7 bases, leaving 12 bases between the germline ends. The CDR3 sequence: CASSLGASWEQYF. The CDR3 DNA reads TGTGCCAGCAGTTTAGGAGCCAGCTGGGAGCAGTACTTC.

The genes are TRBV30 and TRBJ1-1, with D possibly TRBD1 on 5 matching bases. Germline V lookup: CDR1 GTSNPN, CDR2 SVGIG (reference sequence). Deletions cut 6 bases from V and 4 bases from J, with 18 bases between. The CDR3 consists of 14 residues. CDR3 region: CACPPGLESTEAFF. The CDR3 DNA follows: TGTGCCTGTCCTCCGGGACTGGAAAGCACTGAAGCTTTCTTT.

The chain links TRBV6-6 to TRBJ1-1; D call uncertain. Trimming took off 6 bases at V and 12 bases at J, with 20 bases between the two ends. In germline, CDR1 is MNHNY, CDR2 SVGAGI (reference sequence). The CDR3 consists of 13 residues. CDR3 sequence: CASSQTLDGVPFF. The DNA of the CDR3 is TGTGCCAGCAGCCAAACCTTGGACGGCGTGCCTTTCTTT.

This clone was seen a few times. The same CDR3 also results from other DNA sequences found in this sample. The rearrangement joins TRBV28 to TRBJ2-7, with 8 bases that match TRBD1. The CDR3 has 14 amino acids. CDR1 and CDR2 from the germline V gene are MDHEN and SYDVKM. V lost 6 bases, J lost 6 bases, and 10 bases stayed unmatched. The CDR3: CASSTLGQGREQYF. CDR3 nucleotides: TGTGCCAGCAGCACCCTCGGACAGGGTCGCGAGCAGTACTTC.

The V call is TRBV4-1, the J call TRBJ2-7, with D possibly being TRBD1 (5 bases). The V gene's germline CDR1 is MGHRA and CDR2 YSYEKL. Trimming removed 4 bases at V and 5 bases at J, with 12 bases between. The CDR3 runs to 13 residues. The CDR3 loop is CASSPQGAHEQYF. CDR3 DNA: TGCGCCAGCAGCCCCCAGGGCGCCCACGAGCAGTACTTC.

The genes are TRBV21-1 and TRBJ1-2; the D call in the table, TRBD1, was not verified against the DNA. TRBV21-1 is deemed a pseudogene. This CDR3 contains 18 residues. The CDR3 DNA reads as TGTGCCAGCAGCAATAAAGTCAGGGGGCGCAGGTACGACTATGGCTACACCTTC. Its protein is CASSNKVRGRRYDYGYTF.

This rearrangement joins TRBV11-1 to TRBJ2-5; D remains unclear. Germline V gives CDR1 SGHAT, CDR2 FQDESV (reference sequence). The CDR3 totals 13 residues. V was trimmed by 2 bases and J by 0 bases, leaving 4 bases between them. The CDR3 loop reads CASSLNHQETQYF. The CDR3 DNA sequence: TGTGCCAGCAGCTTAAATCACCAAGAGACCCAGTACTTC.

The V call is TRBV19, the J call TRBJ1-2; 7 bases align to TRBD1. The germline V gene encodes CDR1 LNHDA and CDR2 SQIVND (reference sequence). This CDR3 region has 13 residues. Unmatched junction bases numbered 5, after V lost 1 base and J lost 9 bases. The CDR3 sequence is CASSIGKQGSYTF. CDR3 bases: TGTGCCAGTAGTATAGGCAAACAGGGGAGCTACACCTTC. The complete variable domain, with remaining parts taken from reference TRBV19 and TRBJ1-2, reads DGGITQSPKYLFRKEGQNVTLSCEQNLNHDAMYWYRQDPGQGLRLIYYSQIVNDFQKGDIAEGYSVSREKKESFPLTVTSAQKNPTAFYLCASSIGKQGSYTFGSGTRLTVV.

The chain uses TRBV6-5 and TRBJ1-6, with 7 bases lining up with TRBD1. In germline, CDR1 is MNHEY, CDR2 SVGAGI. V trimming: 5 bases; J trimming: 7 bases; junction bases outside the gene matches: 8. The CDR3 extends over 15 amino acids. The CDR3 DNA is TGTGCCAGCAGTCACGAGACAGGGTGGAATTCACCCCTCCACTTT. Translated: CASSHETGWNSPLHF.

This clone was picked up one time. This chain links TRBV15 with TRBJ1-3; 8 bases line up with TRBD1. This CDR3 comprises 15 residues. V lost 4 bases to trimming and J lost 0 bases; unmatched junction nucleotides: 2. The V gene's germline CDR1 is LNHNV and CDR2 YYDKDF (reference sequence). The CDR3 protein is CATSTDRGSGNTIYF. CDR3 nucleotides: TGTGCCACCAGCACCGACAGGGGCTCTGGAAACACCATATATTTT.

The CDR3 protein is CASSLAPNYGYTF. The CDR3 coding sequence is TGTGCCAGCAGCTTAGCACCTAACTATGGCTACACCTTC. This chain links TRBV7-9 with TRBJ1-2; D gene uncertain. V lost 0 bases, J lost 0 bases, and 2 bases lay in between. The CDR3 spans 13 residues. Germline assignment: CDR1 SEHNR and CDR2 FQNEAQ (reference sequence).

The V gene is TRBV6-1, the J gene TRBJ2-7, with 11 bases lining up with TRBD2. The ends lost 6 bases at V and 11 bases at J; junction bases unmatched: 3. Germline CDR1 is MNHNS and CDR2 is SASEGT. The CDR3 contains 11 residues. CDR3 in amino acids: CASRGGLAEYF. Written as DNA, the CDR3 is TGTGCCAGCAGGGGGGGACTAGCGGAGTACTTC.

J is TRBJ2-3 and V is TRBV11-3; weak D call: TRBD1 (6 bases). Per germline, CDR1 SGHNT and CDR2 YENEEA. This CDR3 is built from 17 residues. V dropped 4 bases and J dropped 4 bases, with 21 bases sitting between them. CDR3 loop: CASSSRQGGEVPDTQYF. Here the CDR3 DNA reads TGTGCCAGCAGCTCGCGCCAAGGGGGAGAGGTCCCAGATACGCAGTATTTT.

The J gene is TRBJ2-3, the V gene TRBV7-3; possibly TRBD2 for D (5 bases). The germline gives CDR1 SGHTA, CDR2 FQGTGA. There are 15 residues in the CDR3. V was clipped by 5 bases and J by 0 bases, with 12 bases between them. CDR3 residues: CASSPGVGSTDTQYF. CDR3 nucleotides: TGTGCCAGCAGCCCCGGGGTTGGAAGCACAGATACGCAGTATTTT.

The CDR3 loop is CSVATGQGTTFFQYF. The CDR3 region has the DNA TGCAGCGTTGCTACGGGACAGGGTACTACTTTTTTTCAGTACTTC. V usage is TRBV29-1 and J usage is TRBJ2-4; 9 nucleotides align to TRBD1. J lost 11 bases, V lost 4 bases, and 15 bases had no gene match. CDR1 is SQVTM and CDR2 is ANQGSEA in the germline V gene. CDR3 length: 15 residues.

The J gene is TRBJ2-2, the V gene TRBV7-3, with no clear D. The CDR3 covers 14 residues. The V gene's germline CDR1 is SGHTA and CDR2 FQGTGA. Trimming removed 4 bases from V and 1 base from J, with 7 bases in between. CDR3 sequence: CASSSTRNTGELFF. CDR3 coding DNA: TGTGCCAGCAGCTCGACAAGGAACACCGGGGAGCTGTTTTTT.

This chain uses TRBV19 with TRBJ2-7; D is unclear. CDR1 is LNHDA and CDR2 is SQIVND in the germline V gene (reference sequence). The CDR3 consists of 15 residues. Trimming shortened V by 3 bases and J by 2 bases, and 14 bases separated the two germline ends. CDR3 DNA: TGTGCCAGTAGTATTTCAGCGCTAGGAACCTACGAGCAGTACTTC. Residues: CASSISALGTYEQYF.

This sequence joins TRBV11-2 and TRBJ2-3; 10 bases agree with TRBD1. Germline trimming cut 1 base from V and 8 bases from J; bases unmatched to any gene: 6. Germline CDR1 SGHAT, CDR2 FQNNGV. The CDR3 is 15 amino acids. For the CDR3, the DNA is TGTGCCAGCAGCTTAGGTGGGACAGGGGTTGGTACGCAGTATTTT. Encoded protein: CASSLGGTGVGTQYF.

The chain uses TRBV28 and TRBJ2-5; D is perhaps TRBD2 (6 bases). This CDR3 has 15 amino acids. The V gene's germline CDR1 is MDHEN and CDR2 SYDVKM. Trimming shortened V by 6 bases and J by 2 bases, and 16 bases separated the two germline ends. CDR3 DNA sequence: TGTGCCAGCAGGTTTGGGGGGTGGCAGCAAGAGACCCAGTACTTC. Protein product: CASRFGGWQQETQYF.

The chain couples TRBV7-2 to TRBJ2-5, with D possibly called TRBD1 or TRBD2 (7 bases each). V was cut by 5 bases and J by 2 bases, with 12 bases left in between. CDR3 size: 14 residues. CDR1 is SGHTA, CDR2 FQGNSA, per germline. CDR3 sequence reads: CASSGRGGQETQYF. CDR3 coding DNA: TGTGCCAGCAGCGGCAGGGGGGGACAAGAGACCCAGTACTTC.